A single sample is the source of the 12 T cell receptor beta chains below, sequenced in a study of T cell repertoires in cytomegalovirus infection. These receptors lack a known antigen. TCRdb redid the calling of the reads with MiXCR, one entry per CDR3 protein. This sample carries about 920,000 distinct CDR3 sequences, around 30% of them seen once, and the ten largest clones take around 15%. Source: cultured CD8+ T cells from PBMCs, taken from culture after CMV antigen stimulation. The receptors shown here come from a human donor in good health (CMV status not recorded). Some clones in this sample may be carry-over from other donors' samples.

The genes are TRBV6-6 and TRBJ2-3; TRBD1 matches 9 bases. J lost 4 bases, V lost 6 bases, and 8 bases had no gene match. CDR3 length: 15 residues. CDR1 and CDR2 from the germline V gene are MNHNY and SVGAGI (reference sequence). The CDR3 coding sequence is TGTGCCAGCAGCAACCGGGACAGGGATTCAGATACGCAGTATTTT. Amino acid sequence: CASSNRDRDSDTQYF.

Only a few counts were recorded for this clonotype. This chain links TRBV4-3 with TRBJ2-1; D is unresolved. This CDR3 region has 13 residues. CDR1 is LGHNA and CDR2 is YSLEER in the germline V gene. Between the trimmed V and J ends, which lost 3 bases and 7 bases, there was a span of 10 bases. The CDR3 reads CASSHGVANEQFF. The DNA for the CDR3 is TGCGCCAGCAGCCATGGGGTGGCGAATGAGCAGTTCTTC.

This clonotype has ten or more counts. V and J are TRBV7-9 and TRBJ2-1, with 12 bases aligning to TRBD2. CDR3 length equals 20 residues. The germline V gene has CDR1 SEHNR and CDR2 FQNEAQ (reference sequence). The ends lost 5 bases at V and 0 bases at J; junction bases unmatched: 14. CDR3 nucleotide sequence: TGTGCCAGCAGCGCCTACCCGGGACTAGCGGGTTATTACTCCTACAATGAGCAGTTCTTC. This translates into CASSAYPGLAGYYSYNEQFF.

The chain recombines TRBV27 with TRBJ2-3; TRBD1 might be the D (6 bases). The CDR3 has 18 residues. V lost 5 bases and J 3 bases, leaving 24 bases between the germline ends. Germline loops: CDR1 MNHEY, CDR2 SMNVEV (reference sequence). The CDR3 region has the DNA TGTGCCAGCAGTACACTTTCTCCGGGACAATTAAGGACAGATACGCAGTATTTT. Its protein is CASSTLSPGQLRTDTQYF.

This chain uses TRBV10-3 with TRBJ1-3; D ambiguous. Germline V gene lookup returns CDR1 ENHRY and CDR2 SYGVKD. The CDR3 covers 16 residues. V was clipped by 0 bases and J by 0 bases, with 9 bases between them. In DNA form, the CDR3 reads TGTGCCATCAGTGAGTCCGGGGTGGACTCTGGAAACACCATATATTTT. It codes for CAISESGVDSGNTIYF.

The chain combines TRBV15 with TRBJ2-3; TRBD2 agrees at 12 bases. The CDR3 is made up of 16 amino acids. Germline V gene sequence: CDR1 LNHNV, CDR2 YYDKDF (reference sequence). J was trimmed by 5 bases and V by 1 base; bases with no gene match: 4. Here the CDR3 DNA reads TGTGCCACCAGCAGAGTCCGACTAGCGGGAGTAGATACGCAGTATTTT. Its protein product is CATSRVRLAGVDTQYF.

This clonotype has only a few counts. The rearrangement uses TRBV15 and TRBJ2-7; D ambiguous. V was clipped by 0 bases and J by 2 bases, with 5 bases between them. The CDR3 has 13 amino acids. Germline loops: CDR1 LNHNV, CDR2 YYDKDF (reference sequence). The CDR3 DNA is TGTGCCACCAGCAGAGACACAGCCTACGAGCAGTACGTC. The encoded protein is CATSRDTAYEQYV.

A few counts support this clonotype. V gene TRBV13 combines with J gene TRBJ1-1, with D uncertain. The V gene lost 0 bases and the J gene lost 5 bases, with 7 bases spanning the gap. In germline, CDR1 is PRHDT, CDR2 FYEKMQ (reference sequence). The CDR3 covers 13 residues. The CDR3 nucleotides read TGTGCCAGCAGCTTAGGCGAGTTGACTGAAGCTTTCTTT. It yields the protein CASSLGELTEAFF.

This chain joins TRBV27 and TRBJ2-3, with D perhaps assigned TRBD1 or TRBD2 (5 bases each). The CDR3 is 14 residues long. V was shortened by 3 bases and J by 2 bases, with 9 bases between the two germline ends. Germline CDR1 MNHEY, CDR2 SMNVEV (reference sequence). The CDR3 sequence is CASSFPGTTDTQYF. CDR3 nucleotide sequence: TGTGCCAGCAGTTTCCCTGGGACCACAGATACGCAGTATTTT.

The chain joins TRBV5-5 to TRBJ1-1, with unresolved D. The CDR3 loop spans 13 amino acids. Trimming left V 4 bases short and J 3 bases short, with 10 bases between. In germline, CDR1 is SGHKS, CDR2 YYEKEE (reference sequence). CDR3 bases: TGTGCCAGCAGCCCCCGTACCTACACTGAAGCTTTCTTT. Encoded protein: CASSPRTYTEAFF.

This clonotype was observed many times. This chain links TRBV7-6 with TRBJ2-3; a weak D match, TRBD1 (6 bases). Germline lookup yields CDR1 SGHVS and CDR2 FNYEAQ. V lost 0 bases to trimming and J lost 6 bases, with 10 bases between them. CDR3 length equals 14 residues. The CDR3 protein is CASSLAGALDTQYF. The CDR3 DNA is TGTGCCAGCAGCTTAGCGGGGGCGCTGGATACGCAGTATTTT.

This clonotype was counted only a few times. V and J are TRBV27 and TRBJ1-2; no definite D call. V was clipped by 5 bases and J by 0 bases, with 10 bases between them. Looked up from germline, CDR1 is MNHEY and CDR2 is SMNVEV (reference sequence). This CDR3 has 14 amino acids. Here the CDR3 DNA reads TGTGCCAGCAGTACCCTGGGATCTAACTATGGCTACACCTTC. Protein sequence: CASSTLGSNYGYTF.